This T cell receptor (beta chain) was identified in a study of OX40 agonist ivuxolimab in advanced cancers. About the research overall: Ivuxolimab is a fully human IgG2 antibody that activates OX40 (CD134). At doses from 0.01 to 10 mg/kg, patients were given intravenous ivuxolimab every 2 weeks.

CDR1 and CDR2 from the germline V gene are MGHRA and YSYEKL. The CDR3 totals 15 residues. The germline V and J ends were trimmed by 1 base and 0 bases, with 9 bases remaining between them. Sequencing used immunoSEQ multiplex PCR; TCRdb keeps in-frame clones, though not all of them. The sample yields about 42,000 clones, 86% seen once. This clonotype originated in an adult with an advanced solid tumor such as melanoma, head and neck, liver or kidney cancer. V is TRBV4-1 and J is TRBJ2-5, with TRBD2 as a possible D gene (5 bases). The source material was CD4+ or CD8+ T cells sorted from blood, sampled in a trial of the OX40 agonist ivuxolimab. The CDR3 sequence is CASSQGRQYQETQYF. In DNA, the CDR3 is TGCGCCAGCAGCCAAGGGAGGCAGTACCAAGAGACCCAGTACTTC.